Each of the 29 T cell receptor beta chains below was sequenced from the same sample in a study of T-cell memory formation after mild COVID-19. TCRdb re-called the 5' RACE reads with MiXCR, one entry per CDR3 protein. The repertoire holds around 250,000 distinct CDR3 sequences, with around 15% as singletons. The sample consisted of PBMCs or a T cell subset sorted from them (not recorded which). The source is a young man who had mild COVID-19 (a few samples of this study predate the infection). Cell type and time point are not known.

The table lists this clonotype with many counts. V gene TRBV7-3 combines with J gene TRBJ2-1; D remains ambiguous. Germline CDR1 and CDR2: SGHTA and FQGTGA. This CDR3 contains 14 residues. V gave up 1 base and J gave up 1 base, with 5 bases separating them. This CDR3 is CASSLNPSYNEQFF. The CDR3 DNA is TGTGCCAGCAGCTTAAATCCGTCCTACAATGAGCAGTTCTTC.

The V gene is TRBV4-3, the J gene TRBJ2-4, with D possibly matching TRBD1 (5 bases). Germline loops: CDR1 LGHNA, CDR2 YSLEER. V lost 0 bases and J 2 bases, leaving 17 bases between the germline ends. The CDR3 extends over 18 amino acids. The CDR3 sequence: CASSQDRRIGATKNIQYF. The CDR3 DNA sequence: TGCGCCAGCAGCCAAGATCGACGTATAGGGGCGACCAAAAACATTCAGTACTTC.

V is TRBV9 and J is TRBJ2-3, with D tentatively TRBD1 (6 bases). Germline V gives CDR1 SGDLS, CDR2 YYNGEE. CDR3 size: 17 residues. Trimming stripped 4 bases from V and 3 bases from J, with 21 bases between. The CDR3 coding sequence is TGTGCCAGCAGCTCTCGTACTCAGGGGCCGCGGACAGATACGCAGTATTTT. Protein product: CASSSRTQGPRTDTQYF.

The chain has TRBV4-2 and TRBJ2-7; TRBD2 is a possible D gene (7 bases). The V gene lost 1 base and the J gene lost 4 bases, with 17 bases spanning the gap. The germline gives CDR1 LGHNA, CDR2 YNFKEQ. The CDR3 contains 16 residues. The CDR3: CASSQVGGGQSYEQYF. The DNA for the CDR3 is TGTGCCAGCAGCCAAGTTGGGGGGGGACAATCGTACGAGCAGTACTTC.

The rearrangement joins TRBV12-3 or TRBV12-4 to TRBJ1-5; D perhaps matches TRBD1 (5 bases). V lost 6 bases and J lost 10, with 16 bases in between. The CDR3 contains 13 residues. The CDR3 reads CASRSSGQGPQHF. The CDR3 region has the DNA TGTGCCAGCAGGTCGTCGGGCCAGGGCCCCCAGCATTTT.

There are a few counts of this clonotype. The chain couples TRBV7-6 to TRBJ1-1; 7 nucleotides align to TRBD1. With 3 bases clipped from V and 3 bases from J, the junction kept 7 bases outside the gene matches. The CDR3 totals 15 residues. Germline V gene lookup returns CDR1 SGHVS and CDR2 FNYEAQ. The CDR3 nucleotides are TGTGCCAGCAGCTTGAGACAGGGAGAAGACACTGAAGCTTTCTTT. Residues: CASSLRQGEDTEAFF.

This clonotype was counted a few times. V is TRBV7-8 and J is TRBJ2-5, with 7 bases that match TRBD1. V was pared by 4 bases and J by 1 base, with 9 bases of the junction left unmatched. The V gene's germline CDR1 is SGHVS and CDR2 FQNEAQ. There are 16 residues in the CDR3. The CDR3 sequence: CASSSRQGWSQETQYF. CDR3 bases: TGTGCCAGCAGCTCACGACAGGGTTGGTCCCAAGAGACCCAGTACTTC.

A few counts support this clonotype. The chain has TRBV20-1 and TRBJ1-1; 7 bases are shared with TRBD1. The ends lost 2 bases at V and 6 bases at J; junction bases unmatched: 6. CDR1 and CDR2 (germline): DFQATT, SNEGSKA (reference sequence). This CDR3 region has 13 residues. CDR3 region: CSARWGDSPEAFF. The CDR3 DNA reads TGCAGTGCTAGATGGGGGGACAGTCCTGAAGCTTTCTTT.

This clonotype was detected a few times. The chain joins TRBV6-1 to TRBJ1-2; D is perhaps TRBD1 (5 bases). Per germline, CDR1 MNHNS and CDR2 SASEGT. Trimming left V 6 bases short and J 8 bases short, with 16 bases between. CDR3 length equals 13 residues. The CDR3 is CASRKRGENGYTF. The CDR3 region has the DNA TGTGCCAGCAGGAAGAGGGGCGAGAACGGCTACACCTTC.

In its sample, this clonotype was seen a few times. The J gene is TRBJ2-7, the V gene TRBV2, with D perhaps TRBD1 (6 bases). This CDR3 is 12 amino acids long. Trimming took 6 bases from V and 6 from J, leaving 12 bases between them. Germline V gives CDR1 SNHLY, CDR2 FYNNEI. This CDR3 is CASRDRGLEQYF. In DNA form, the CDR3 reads TGTGCCAGCAGGGACAGAGGGCTCGAGCAGTACTTC.

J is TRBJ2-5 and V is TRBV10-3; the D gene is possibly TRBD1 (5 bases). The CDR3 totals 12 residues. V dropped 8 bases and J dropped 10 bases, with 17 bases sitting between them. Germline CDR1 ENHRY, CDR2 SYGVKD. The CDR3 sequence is CAISSEKGHQYF. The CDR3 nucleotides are TGTGCCATCTCATCGGAAAAGGGGCACCAGTACTTC.

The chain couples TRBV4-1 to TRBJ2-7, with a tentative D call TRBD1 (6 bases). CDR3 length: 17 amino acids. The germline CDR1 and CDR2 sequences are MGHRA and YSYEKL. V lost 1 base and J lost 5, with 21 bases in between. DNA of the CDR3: TGCGCCAGCAGCCAAGCTTCAATGGACAGAGACTTACACGAGCAGTACTTC. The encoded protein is CASSQASMDRDLHEQYF.

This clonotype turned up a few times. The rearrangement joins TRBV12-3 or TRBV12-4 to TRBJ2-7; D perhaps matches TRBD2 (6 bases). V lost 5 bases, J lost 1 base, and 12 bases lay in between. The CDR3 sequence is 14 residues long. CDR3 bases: TGTGCCAGCAGTACCGGCGGGGTTTCCTACGAGCAGTACTTC. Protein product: CASSTGGVSYEQYF.

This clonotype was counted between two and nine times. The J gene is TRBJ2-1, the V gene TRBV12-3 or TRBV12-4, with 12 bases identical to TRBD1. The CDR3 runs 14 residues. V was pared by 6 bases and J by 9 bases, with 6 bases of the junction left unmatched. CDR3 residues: CASRQGQGAREQFF. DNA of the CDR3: TGTGCCAGCAGACAGGGACAGGGGGCGCGTGAGCAGTTCTTC.

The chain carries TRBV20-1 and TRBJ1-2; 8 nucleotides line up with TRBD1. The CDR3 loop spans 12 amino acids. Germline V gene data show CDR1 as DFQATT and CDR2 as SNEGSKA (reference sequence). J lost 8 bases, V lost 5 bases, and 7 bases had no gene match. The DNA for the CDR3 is TGCAGTGCTTCTGGACAGGGTGAGGGCTACACCTTC. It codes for CSASGQGEGYTF.

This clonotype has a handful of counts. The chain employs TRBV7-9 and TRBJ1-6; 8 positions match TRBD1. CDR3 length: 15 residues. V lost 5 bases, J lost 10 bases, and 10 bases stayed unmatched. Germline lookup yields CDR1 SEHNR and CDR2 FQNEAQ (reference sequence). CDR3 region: CASSASQGVGSPLHF. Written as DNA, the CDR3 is TGTGCCAGCAGCGCTTCACAGGGGGTAGGATCACCCCTCCACTTT. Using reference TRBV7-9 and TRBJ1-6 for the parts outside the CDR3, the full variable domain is DTGVSQNPRHKITKRGQNVTFRCDPISEHNRLYWYRQTLGQGPEFLTYFQNEAQLEKSRLLSDRFSAERPKGSFSTLEIQRTEQGDSAMYLCASSASQGVGSPLHFGNGTRLTVT.

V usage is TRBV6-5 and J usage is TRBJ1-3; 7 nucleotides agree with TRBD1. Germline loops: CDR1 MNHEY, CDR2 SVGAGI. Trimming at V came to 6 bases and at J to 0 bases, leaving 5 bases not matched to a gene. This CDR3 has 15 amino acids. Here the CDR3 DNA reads TGTGCCAGCAGAGCGACAGGGCTCTCTGGAAACACCATATATTTT. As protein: CASRATGLSGNTIYF.

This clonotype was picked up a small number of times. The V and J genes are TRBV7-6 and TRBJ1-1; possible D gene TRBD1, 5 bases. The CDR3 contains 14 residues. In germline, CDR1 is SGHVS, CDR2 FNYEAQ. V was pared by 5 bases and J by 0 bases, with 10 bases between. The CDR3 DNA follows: TGTGCCAGCAGCCCGGGGCTCCTGAACACTGAAGCTTTCTTT. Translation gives CASSPGLLNTEAFF. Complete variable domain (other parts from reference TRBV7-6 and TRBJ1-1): GAGVSQSPRYKVTKRGQDVALRCDPISGHVSLYWYRQALGQGPEFLTYFNYEAQQDKSGLPNDRFSAERPEGSISTLTIQRTEQRDSAMYRCASSPGLLNTEAFFGQGTRLTVV.

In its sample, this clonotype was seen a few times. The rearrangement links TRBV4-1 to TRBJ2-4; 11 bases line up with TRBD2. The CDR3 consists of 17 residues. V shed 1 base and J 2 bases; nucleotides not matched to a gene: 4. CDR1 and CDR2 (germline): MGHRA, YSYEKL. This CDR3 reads CASSQVAGGRTKNIQYF. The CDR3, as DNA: TGCGCCAGCAGCCAAGTAGCGGGGGGGCGGACCAAAAACATTCAGTACTTC.

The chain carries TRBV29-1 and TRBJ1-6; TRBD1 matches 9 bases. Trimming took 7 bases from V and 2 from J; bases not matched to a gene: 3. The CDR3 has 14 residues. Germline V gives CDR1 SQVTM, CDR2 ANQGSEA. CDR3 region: CSARQGAYNSPLHF. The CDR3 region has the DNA TGCAGCGCCAGACAGGGGGCCTATAATTCACCCCTCCACTTT. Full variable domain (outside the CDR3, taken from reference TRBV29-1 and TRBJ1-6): SAVISQKPSRDICQRGTSLTIQCQVDSQVTMMFWYRQQPGQSLTLIATANQGSEATYESGFVIDKFPISRPNLTFSTLTVSNMSPEDSSIYLCSARQGAYNSPLHFGNGTRLTVT.

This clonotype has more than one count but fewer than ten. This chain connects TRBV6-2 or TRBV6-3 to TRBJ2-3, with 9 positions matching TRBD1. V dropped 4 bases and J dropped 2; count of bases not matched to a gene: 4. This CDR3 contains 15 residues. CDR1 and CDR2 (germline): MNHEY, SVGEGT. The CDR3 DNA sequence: TGTGCCAGCAGTTGGCGGACAGGGGTCACAGATACGCAGTATTTT. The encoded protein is CASSWRTGVTDTQYF.

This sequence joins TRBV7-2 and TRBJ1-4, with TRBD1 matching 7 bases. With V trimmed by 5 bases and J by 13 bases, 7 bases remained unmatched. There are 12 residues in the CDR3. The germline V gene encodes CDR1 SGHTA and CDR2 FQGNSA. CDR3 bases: TGTGCCAGCAGCCGTGACAGGGATGGACTGTTTTTT. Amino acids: CASSRDRDGLFF. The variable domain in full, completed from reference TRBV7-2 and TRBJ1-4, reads GAGVSQSPSNKVTEKGKDVELRCDPISGHTALYWYRQSLGQGLEFLIYFQGNSAPDKSGLPSDRFSAERTGGSVSTLTIQRTQQEDSAVYLCASSRDRDGLFFGSGTQLSVL.

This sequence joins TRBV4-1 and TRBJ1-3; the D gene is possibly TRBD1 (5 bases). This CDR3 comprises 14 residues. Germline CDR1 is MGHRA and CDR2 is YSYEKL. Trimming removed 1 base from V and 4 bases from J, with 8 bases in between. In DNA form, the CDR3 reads TGCGCCAGCAGCCAAGCAGGGTTCGGAAACACCATATATTTT. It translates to CASSQAGFGNTIYF.

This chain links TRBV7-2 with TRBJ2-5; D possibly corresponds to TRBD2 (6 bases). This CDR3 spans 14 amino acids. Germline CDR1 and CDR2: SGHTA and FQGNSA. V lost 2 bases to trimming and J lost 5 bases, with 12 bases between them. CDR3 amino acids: CASSLLGTRETQYF. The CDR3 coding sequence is TGTGCCAGCAGCTTACTTGGGACTCGGGAGACCCAGTACTTC.

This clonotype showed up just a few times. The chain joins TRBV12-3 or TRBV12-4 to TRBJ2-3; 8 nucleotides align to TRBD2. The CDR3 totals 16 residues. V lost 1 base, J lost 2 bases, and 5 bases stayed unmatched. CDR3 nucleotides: TGTGCCAGCAGTTTAGATATAGCGGGGTCCACAGATACGCAGTATTTT. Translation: CASSLDIAGSTDTQYF.

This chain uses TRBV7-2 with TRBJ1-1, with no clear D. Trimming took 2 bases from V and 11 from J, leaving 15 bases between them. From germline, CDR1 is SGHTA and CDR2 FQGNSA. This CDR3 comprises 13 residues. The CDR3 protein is CASSLSLARVAFF. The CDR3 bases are TGTGCCAGCAGCTTAAGTTTAGCGAGGGTCGCTTTCTTT.

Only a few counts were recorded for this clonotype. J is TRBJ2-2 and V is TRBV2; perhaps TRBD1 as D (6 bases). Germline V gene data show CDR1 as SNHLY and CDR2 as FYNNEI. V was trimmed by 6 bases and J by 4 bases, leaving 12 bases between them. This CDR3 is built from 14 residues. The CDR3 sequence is CASRVGTSTGELFF. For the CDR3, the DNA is TGTGCCAGCAGAGTCGGGACATCCACCGGGGAGCTGTTTTTT.

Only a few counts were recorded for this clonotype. The CDR3 loop reads CASSQDYRPDKLFF. In DNA, the CDR3 is TGTGCCAGCAGCCAAGATTACCGCCCCGACAAGCTGTTTTTT. This chain joins TRBV4-2 and TRBJ2-2; D unresolved. Trimming removed 0 bases at V and 12 bases at J, with 14 bases between. CDR3 length: 14 amino acids. Germline V gives CDR1 LGHNA, CDR2 YNFKEQ.

The CDR3 here is CSVRTGDSYNSPLHF. CDR3 DNA sequence: TGCAGTGTTAGGACAGGCGACTCCTATAATTCACCCCTCCACTTT. V gene TRBV20-1 combines with J gene TRBJ1-6, with TRBD1 matching over 7 bases. This CDR3 is built from 15 residues. Germline CDR1 DFQATT, CDR2 SNEGSKA (reference sequence). The trim removed 7 bases at V and 0 bases at J, leaving 6 bases unmatched.